This T cell receptor beta chain was sequenced for a study of blood T cell repertoires in COVID-19. Study-wide background: Collection of acute and convalescent COVID-19 samples took place in the United States, Italy and Spain. PBMCs, B-cell-depleted T cells, or T cells provided the cDNA or gDNA that made up the material.

Original processing methods: Nucleated cell number was recorded as an estimate derived from reference gene primer amplification. Repertoires were generated with immunoSEQ multiplex PCR, while TCRdb's copy carries only in-frame clones and drops some. That table furnishes V, J and clone size, whereas the DNA furnished D and trimming. The table has tens of thousands of clones, approximately 85% seen once. The receptor was derived from a man aged 50 or older with active COVID-19. The specimen was peripheral blood.

CDR3 in amino acids: CASSQETGQLNTGELFF. CDR3 DNA sequence: TGCGCCAGCAGCCAAGAAACTGGGCAGCTGAACACCGGGGAGCTGTTTTTT. The chain employs TRBV4-3 and TRBJ2-2; D is unclear. Per the germline V gene, CDR1 is LGHNA and CDR2 is YSLEER. The germline V and J ends were trimmed by 0 bases and 1 base, with 12 bases remaining between them. The CDR3 loop spans 17 amino acids.